A selection of T cell receptor beta chains follows, all from one sample in a study of blood T cell repertoires in COVID-19. Assay used: immunoSEQ multiplex PCR; TCRdb lists only in-frame clones, some missing. The sample yields 25,000 to 35,000 clones, about 85% seen once. Sample: peripheral blood. These receptors were collected from a human donor in a cohort sampled during active COVID-19. CDR3s include the opening cysteine and the closing phenylalanine or tryptophan. A D gene is named only where the DNA matches it firmly. The size entry is marked missing in some rows and otherwise reads once, few, many or a size class.

d_gene: TRBD1
v_gene: TRBV5-1
abundance: .
j_gene: TRBJ2-7
CDR3aa: CASGTGTGYHEQYF
CDR3nt: TGCGCCAGCGGCACCGGGACAGGGTATCACGAGCAGTACTTC

d_gene: .
v_gene: TRBV29-1
abundance: .
j_gene: TRBJ2-7
CDR3aa: CSVDGPGEQYF
CDR3nt: TGCAGCGTTGATGGGCCCGGCGAGCAGTACTTC

d_gene: TRBD2
v_gene: TRBV11-3
abundance: .
j_gene: TRBJ2-1
CDR3aa: CASSPGSSSGDNEQFF
CDR3nt: TGTGCCAGCAGCCCCGGATCATCTAGCGGGGACAATGAGCAGTTCTTC

d_gene: TRBD1
v_gene: TRBV27
abundance: .
j_gene: TRBJ2-7
CDR3aa: CASTGISRGSYEQYF
CDR3nt: TGTGCCAGCACGGGCATCAGCAGGGGGTCCTACGAGCAGTACTTC

d_gene: TRBD1
v_gene: TRBV28
abundance: .
j_gene: TRBJ2-1
CDR3aa: CASSPPRGYNEQFF
CDR3nt: TGTGCCAGCAGTCCACCCAGGGGGTACAATGAGCAGTTCTTC

d_gene: TRBD1
v_gene: TRBV6-2/TRBV6-3
abundance: .
j_gene: TRBJ2-7
CDR3aa: CASSYLRQGSSYEQYF
CDR3nt: TGTGCCAGCAGTTACCTTCGACAGGGGTCTTCCTACGAGCAGTACTTC

d_gene: TRBD1
v_gene: TRBV11-2
abundance: .
j_gene: TRBJ1-6
CDR3aa: CASSLTGDNSPLHF
CDR3nt: TGTGCCAGCAGCCTAACAGGGGATAATTCACCCCTCCACTTT

d_gene: TRBD1
v_gene: TRBV7-9
abundance: .
j_gene: TRBJ1-4
CDR3aa: CASSLAVLTTGNEKLFF
CDR3nt: TGTGCCAGCAGCTTAGCTGTCCTTACGACAGGGAATGAAAAACTGTTTTTT

d_gene: TRBD1
v_gene: TRBV11-2
abundance: .
j_gene: TRBJ1-4
CDR3aa: CASSLGGGMYEKLFF
CDR3nt: TGTGCCAGCAGCTTAGGAGGGGGCATGTATGAAAAACTGTTTTTT

d_gene: TRBD2
v_gene: TRBV4-1
abundance: .
j_gene: TRBJ2-3
CDR3aa: CASSQDRASGLPDTQYF
CDR3nt: TGCGCCAGCAGCCAAGATAGGGCTAGCGGGCTCCCAGATACGCAGTATTTT

d_gene: TRBD2
v_gene: TRBV4-1
abundance: .
j_gene: TRBJ2-2
CDR3aa: CASSQLTSGIGELFF
CDR3nt: TGCGCCAGCAGCCAATTGACTAGCGGGATTGGGGAGCTGTTTTTT

d_gene: TRBD1
v_gene: TRBV3-1/TRBV3-2
abundance: .
j_gene: TRBJ2-3
CDR3aa: CASSQARGHADTQYF
CDR3nt: TGTGCCAGCAGCCAAGCCAGGGGGCATGCAGATACGCAGTATTTT

d_gene: TRBD2
v_gene: TRBV7-2
abundance: .
j_gene: TRBJ2-7
CDR3aa: CASSSIAGSSYEQYF
CDR3nt: TGTGCCAGCAGCTCCATAGCGGGTAGCTCCTACGAGCAGTACTTC

d_gene: TRBD2
v_gene: TRBV7-9
abundance: .
j_gene: TRBJ2-7
CDR3aa: CASMLAGDTRLISYEQYF
CDR3nt: TGTGCCAGCATGCTAGCGGGAGATACCCGCCTAATCTCCTACGAGCAGTACTTC

d_gene: .
v_gene: TRBV28
abundance: once
j_gene: TRBJ1-1
CDR3aa: CASSLEGVNTEAFF
CDR3nt: TGTGCCAGCAGTTTAGAGGGAGTGAACACTGAAGCTTTCTTT

d_gene: TRBD1
v_gene: TRBV7-6
abundance: .
j_gene: TRBJ2-1
CDR3aa: CASSLEGAVRNEQFF
CDR3nt: TGTGCCAGCAGCTTAGAGGGGGCTGTCAGGAATGAGCAGTTCTTC

d_gene: .
v_gene: TRBV5-1
abundance: .
j_gene: TRBJ1-1
CDR3aa: CASSLSGTEAFF
CDR3nt: TGCGCCAGCAGCTTATCGGGCACTGAAGCTTTCTTT

d_gene: .
v_gene: TRBV19
abundance: .
j_gene: TRBJ2-1
CDR3aa: CASSIGAYNEQFF
CDR3nt: TGTGCCAGTAGTATAGGAGCTTACAATGAGCAGTTCTTC

d_gene: .
v_gene: TRBV29-1
abundance: .
j_gene: TRBJ2-7
CDR3aa: CSVAVDAYEQYF
CDR3nt: TGCAGCGTAGCGGTCGACGCCTACGAGCAGTACTTC

d_gene: TRBD2
v_gene: TRBV10-3
abundance: .
j_gene: TRBJ2-1
CDR3aa: CAISHPSGGHNEQFF
CDR3nt: TGTGCCATCAGCCACCCTAGCGGGGGCCACAATGAGCAGTTCTTC

d_gene: .
v_gene: TRBV2
abundance: once
j_gene: TRBJ1-2
CDR3aa: CASSALTDGYTF
CDR3nt: TGTGCCAGCAGTGCTTTGACAGATGGCTACACCTTC

d_gene: TRBD1
v_gene: TRBV7-2
abundance: .
j_gene: TRBJ1-5
CDR3aa: CASSSTGDQPQHF
CDR3nt: TGTGCCAGCAGCTCAACAGGGGACCAGCCCCAGCATTTT

d_gene: .
v_gene: TRBV19
abundance: .
j_gene: TRBJ2-3
CDR3aa: CASSIGRERTDTQYF
CDR3nt: TGTGCCAGTAGTATAGGACGGGAGAGGACAGATACGCAGTATTTT

d_gene: .
v_gene: TRBV2
abundance: .
j_gene: TRBJ1-5
CDR3aa: CAVTGGNQPQHF
CDR3nt: TGTGCCGTGACGGGAGGCAATCAGCCCCAGCATTTT

d_gene: .
v_gene: TRBV5-5
abundance: .
j_gene: TRBJ1-1
CDR3aa: CASSLGPPFTEAFF
CDR3nt: TGTGCCAGCAGCTTGGGGCCTCCCTTTACTGAAGCTTTCTTT

d_gene: .
v_gene: TRBV21-1
abundance: .
j_gene: TRBJ1-1
CDR3aa: CASSKRGEPEHTGEAFF
CDR3nt: TGTGCCAGCAGCAAAAGGGGCGAACCTGAGCACACCGGAGAAGCTTTCTTT

d_gene: TRBD1
v_gene: TRBV10-3
abundance: .
j_gene: TRBJ2-5
CDR3aa: CAISEPPVGDRKETQYF
CDR3nt: TGTGCCATCAGTGAGCCACCGGTGGGGGACAGAAAAGAGACCCAGTACTTC

d_gene: .
v_gene: TRBV5-4
abundance: .
j_gene: TRBJ2-3
CDR3aa: CASSRNRWDILTDTQYF
CDR3nt: TGTGCCAGCAGCCGCAATCGGTGGGACATCCTCACAGATACGCAGTATTTT

d_gene: .
v_gene: TRBV6-1
abundance: .
j_gene: TRBJ1-6
CDR3aa: CASSKGPTQVNSPLHF
CDR3nt: TGTGCCAGCAGTAAAGGACCAACTCAGGTTAATTCACCCCTCCACTTT

d_gene: TRBD1
v_gene: TRBV29-1
abundance: .
j_gene: TRBJ2-7
CDR3aa: CSVDGTGTSYEQYF
CDR3nt: TGCAGCGTTGACGGGACAGGGACCTCCTACGAGCAGTACTTC

d_gene: .
v_gene: TRBV6-5
abundance: .
j_gene: TRBJ1-6
CDR3aa: CASSYSTRAGNSPLHF
CDR3nt: TGTGCCAGCAGTTACTCGACCAGGGCAGGAAATTCACCCCTCCACTTT

d_gene: .
v_gene: TRBV28
abundance: .
j_gene: TRBJ1-4
CDR3aa: CASSLQPDRPNEKLFF
CDR3nt: TGTGCCAGCAGTTTACAGCCGGACAGACCCAATGAAAAACTGTTTTTT

d_gene: .
v_gene: TRBV19
abundance: .
j_gene: TRBJ1-2
CDR3aa: CASSMSQGSRGYTF
CDR3nt: TGTGCCAGTAGTATGTCACAGGGCTCCCGCGGCTACACCTTC

d_gene: TRBD1
v_gene: TRBV7-2
abundance: .
j_gene: TRBJ2-5
CDR3aa: CASSLNRGRWDVQETQYF
CDR3nt: TGTGCCAGCAGCTTAAACAGGGGCAGGTGGGATGTACAAGAGACCCAGTACTTC

d_gene: TRBD1
v_gene: TRBV29-1
abundance: .
j_gene: TRBJ1-1
CDR3aa: CSVATGGNTEAFF
CDR3nt: TGCAGCGTGGCGACAGGGGGGAACACTGAAGCTTTCTTT

d_gene: TRBD2
v_gene: TRBV3-1/TRBV3-2
abundance: .
j_gene: TRBJ2-3
CDR3aa: CASSFPAGGGTDTQYF
CDR3nt: TGTGCCAGCAGCTTCCCGGCGGGAGGTGGCACAGATACGCAGTATTTT

d_gene: TRBD1
v_gene: TRBV5-6
abundance: .
j_gene: TRBJ1-4
CDR3aa: CASSPFGSGTGDEKLFF
CDR3nt: TGTGCCAGCAGCCCATTCGGTTCCGGGACAGGGGATGAAAAACTGTTTTTT

d_gene: TRBD2
v_gene: TRBV6-5
abundance: .
j_gene: TRBJ2-3
CDR3aa: CASSYSLAATYHTQYF
CDR3nt: TGTGCCAGCAGTTACTCGCTAGCGGCTACGTACCATACGCAGTATTTT

d_gene: .
v_gene: TRBV6-6
abundance: .
j_gene: TRBJ1-3
CDR3aa: CASSYSLGNSGNTIYF
CDR3nt: TGTGCCAGCAGTTACTCCCTGGGCAACTCTGGAAACACCATATATTTT